The 29 T cell receptor beta chains given below trace back to one sample, sequenced in a study of T cell changes during pregnancy in multiple sclerosis. Using immunoSEQ multiplex PCR, the repertoire was profiled, and TCRdb retains in-frame clones only, with some absent. This table holds some 49,000 clones, approximately 90% found once. The sample here was CD8+ T cells from peripheral blood mononuclear cells, taken in the second trimester of pregnancy. Receptors were obtained from a female donor with multiple sclerosis, enrolled in a pregnancy study.

The chain is built from TRBV4-3 and TRBJ1-1, with D unclear. Looked up from germline, CDR1 is LGHNA and CDR2 is YSLEER. CDR3 length: 13 residues. V was cut by 0 bases and J by 8 bases, with 10 bases left in between. The CDR3 DNA follows: TGCGCCAGCAGCCAAGACCCGGCGGGGGAAGCTTTCTTT. Its protein is CASSQDPAGEAFF.

This clone was picked up one time. This chain connects TRBV7-6 to TRBJ1-3; D may be TRBD1 (6 bases). Germline lookup yields CDR1 SGHVS and CDR2 FNYEAQ. Trimming left V 5 bases short and J 0 bases short, with 14 bases between. CDR3 length: 16 residues. The chain's CDR3 is CASSLRTDYSGNTIYF. CDR3 bases: TGTGCCAGCAGCCTCCGGACAGATTACTCTGGAAACACCATATATTTT.

The rearrangement uses TRBV7-8 and TRBJ2-5, with D unclear. The CDR3 is 14 residues long. V was pared by 0 bases and J by 2 bases, with 7 bases between. Germline CDR1 SGHVS, CDR2 FQNEAQ. The CDR3 DNA follows: TGTGCCAGCAGCTTAGCTCTGTTGCAAGAGACCCAGTACTTC. This gives the protein CASSLALLQETQYF.

The chain combines TRBV6-5 with TRBJ2-5, with a tentative D call TRBD1 (6 bases). The length of the CDR3 is 15 residues. Deletions cut 0 bases from V and 4 bases from J, with 12 bases between. CDR1 is MNHEY, CDR2 SVGAGI, per germline. The CDR3 coding sequence is TGTGCCAGCAGTTACTCTTCCAGGGGCGGAGAGACCCAGTACTTC. The encoded protein is CASSYSSRGGETQYF.

The J gene is TRBJ1-1, the V gene TRBV5-4; D is ambiguous. V dropped 2 bases and J dropped 1 base, with 9 bases sitting between them. The CDR3 spans 14 residues. Germline CDR1 is SGHNT and CDR2 is YYREEE (reference sequence). CDR3 bases: TGTGCCAGCAGCTTTGCCCTCGGGAACACTGAAGCTTTCTTT. Translated, it gives CASSFALGNTEAFF.

This chain uses TRBV30 with TRBJ2-7; the D is unclear. The CDR3 loop spans 12 amino acids. Trimming shortened V by 1 base and J by 0 bases, and 4 bases separated the two germline ends. Looked up from germline, CDR1 is GTSNPN and CDR2 is SVGIG (reference sequence). Here the CDR3 DNA reads TGTGCCTGGAGTGACAGCTCCTACGAGCAGTACTTC. This sequence encodes CAWSDSSYEQYF.

The rearrangement joins TRBV9 to TRBJ2-7; the D gene is possibly TRBD1 (6 bases). The CDR3 covers 14 residues. In germline, CDR1 is SGDLS, CDR2 YYNGEE. With 1 base removed from V and 0 bases from J, the gap between germline ends came to 8 bases. This CDR3 is CASSVSGVSYEQYF. CDR3 DNA sequence: TGTGCCAGCAGCGTATCAGGGGTCTCCTACGAGCAGTACTTC.

The rearrangement joins TRBV7-9 to TRBJ2-3; TRBD2 matches at 10 bases. CDR1 is SEHNR and CDR2 is FQNEAQ in the germline V gene (reference sequence). Losses at the gene ends were 2 bases for V and 0 bases for J; bases not matched to a gene: 8. The CDR3 is 18 residues long. The CDR3 is CASSLRRGTSASTDTQYF. DNA of the CDR3: TGTGCCAGCAGCTTACGCCGCGGGACTAGCGCGAGCACAGATACGCAGTATTTT.

The chain couples TRBV27 to TRBJ2-3; 12 positions agree with TRBD2. With V trimmed by 6 bases and J by 5 bases, 12 bases remained unmatched. CDR1 is MNHEY and CDR2 is SMNVEV in the germline V gene (reference sequence). CDR3 length equals 17 residues. CDR3 protein: CASSFLTGLAGLDTQYF. Here the CDR3 DNA reads TGTGCCAGCAGCTTTCTCACAGGACTAGCGGGGTTAGATACGCAGTATTTT.

The V call is TRBV4-1, the J call TRBJ2-1; TRBD2 aligns across 10 bases. The CDR3 is 16 amino acids. The V gene end was trimmed by 1 base and the J gene end by 7 bases; junction bases not matched to a gene: 7. The germline CDR1 and CDR2 sequences are MGHRA and YSYEKL. The CDR3 is CASSQVSSGGANEQFF. As DNA, the CDR3 is TGCGCCAGCAGCCAAGTATCTAGCGGGGGAGCGAATGAGCAGTTCTTC.

The V call is TRBV7-6, the J call TRBJ1-2; the D gene is possibly TRBD1 (6 bases). Trimming cost V 5 bases and J 6 bases, with 16 bases left between them. The CDR3 extends over 14 amino acids. Germline lookup yields CDR1 SGHVS and CDR2 FNYEAQ. The CDR3 region is CASSRGQGSDGYTF. The CDR3 DNA reads as TGTGCCAGCAGCCGCGGGCAGGGGAGTGATGGCTACACCTTC. The complete variable domain, with remaining parts taken from reference TRBV7-6 and TRBJ1-2, reads GAGVSQSPRYKVTKRGQDVALRCDPISGHVSLYWYRQALGQGPEFLTYFNYEAQQDKSGLPNDRFSAERPEGSISTLTIQRTEQRDSAMYRCASSRGQGSDGYTFGSGTRLTVV.

This clone was seen a single time. In DNA, the CDR3 is TGCGCCAGCAGTGAGTCGGGCGGGGGCGGAGATACGCAGTATTTT. Translating gives CASSESGGGGDTQYF. The chain has TRBV10-2 and TRBJ2-3, with D possibly matching TRBD2 (7 bases). V was pared by 0 bases and J by 5 bases, with 12 bases between. This CDR3 is 15 amino acids long. In germline, CDR1 is WSHSY, CDR2 SAAADI.

V and J are TRBV6-6 and TRBJ1-5; D is unresolved. CDR1 and CDR2 (germline): MNHNY, SVGAGI (reference sequence). The CDR3 is 13 residues long. The germline V and J ends were trimmed by 6 bases and 2 bases, with 8 bases remaining between them. The CDR3 region has the DNA TGTGCCAGCAGCCACACCGGCAATCAGCCCCAGCATTTT. It is translated as CASSHTGNQPQHF.

The gene calls are TRBV9 and TRBJ2-7, with 12 nucleotides matching TRBD2. Germline lookup yields CDR1 SGDLS and CDR2 YYNGEE. This CDR3 contains 14 residues. Unmatched junction bases numbered 2, after V lost 4 bases and J lost 3 bases. The CDR3 DNA reads TGTGCCAGCAGCCCGGGACTAGCGGGCTACGAGCAGTACTTC. This encodes CASSPGLAGYEQYF.

The chain combines TRBV13 with TRBJ1-1, with 7 bases aligning to TRBD1. Germline V lookup: CDR1 PRHDT, CDR2 FYEKMQ (reference sequence). The length of the CDR3 is 16 residues. The J segment lost 2 bases and the V segment lost 7 bases, leaving 13 bases of the junction unmatched. CDR3 protein: CASTQDLRDRNTEAFF. DNA for the CDR3: TGTGCCAGCACCCAAGACCTCCGGGACAGAAACACTGAAGCTTTCTTT.

This chain joins TRBV2 and TRBJ1-2; D unresolved. This CDR3 has 14 residues. V was trimmed by 6 bases and J by 5 bases, leaving 16 bases between them. Germline V gene data show CDR1 as SNHLY and CDR2 as FYNNEI. Here the CDR3 reads CASSGSSPTYGYTF. In DNA, the CDR3 is TGTGCCAGCAGCGGGTCTTCCCCCACTTATGGCTACACCTTC.

The J gene is TRBJ2-1, the V gene TRBV7-2, with TRBD2 identical over 10 bases. Unmatched junction bases numbered 9, after V lost 4 bases and J lost 6 bases. The CDR3 is 16 amino acids. The germline V gene encodes CDR1 SGHTA and CDR2 FQGNSA. The CDR3 coding sequence is TGTGCCAGCAGCTGGAAACTAGCGGGGTATCTCAATGAGCAGTTCTTC. This encodes CASSWKLAGYLNEQFF.

CDR3 loop: CASSQEDRSSTDTQYF. CDR3 DNA sequence: TGCGCCAGCAGCCAAGAGGACAGATCTAGCACAGATACGCAGTATTTT. The V and J genes are TRBV4-3 and TRBJ2-3, with a weak D call TRBD1 (6 bases). Trimming left V 0 bases short and J 0 bases short, with 10 bases between. Germline V gene data show CDR1 as LGHNA and CDR2 as YSLEER. The CDR3 length is 16 residues.

The gene calls are TRBV27 and TRBJ2-7; 9 bases are shared with TRBD1. Germline CDR1 and CDR2: MNHEY and SMNVEV (reference sequence). Trimming removed 6 bases from V and 4 bases from J; junction bases left unmatched: 4. The CDR3 consists of 13 residues. Here the CDR3 reads CASRTDRGYEQYF. For the CDR3, the DNA is TGTGCCAGCAGAACGGACAGGGGTTACGAGCAGTACTTC.

The V and J genes are TRBV7-6 and TRBJ2-2, with no clear D. Germline V gene lookup returns CDR1 SGHVS and CDR2 FNYEAQ. Trimming took 3 bases from V and 6 from J, leaving 11 bases between them. The CDR3 is made up of 14 amino acids. Here the CDR3 reads CASSLGYSPGELFF. In DNA, the CDR3 is TGTGCCAGCAGCTTGGGCTATTCCCCCGGGGAGCTGTTTTTT. Full variable domain (remainder filled in from reference TRBV7-6 and TRBJ2-2): GAGVSQSPRYKVTKRGQDVALRCDPISGHVSLYWYRQALGQGPEFLTYFNYEAQQDKSGLPNDRFSAERPEGSISTLTIQRTEQRDSAMYRCASSLGYSPGELFFGEGSRLTVL.

V usage is TRBV6-1 and J usage is TRBJ1-3; D is undetermined. Germline-derived CDR1 and CDR2 are MNHNS and SASEGT. V lost 2 bases, J lost 4 bases, and 12 bases lay in between. This CDR3 contains 15 residues. CDR3 sequence reads: CASSERAAGGNTIYF. CDR3 DNA: TGTGCCAGCAGTGAAAGGGCAGCGGGAGGAAACACCATATATTTT.

By frequency in the sample, this clone is medium-sized (0.01 to 0.1%). The chain is built from TRBV18 and TRBJ1-6; the D gene is possibly TRBD1 (5 bases). Germline CDR1 KGHSH, CDR2 LQKENI. This CDR3 spans 14 amino acids. V was pared by 4 bases and J by 7 bases, with 11 bases between. This CDR3 reads CASSLLGVNSPLHF. CDR3 bases: TGTGCCAGCTCACTTTTAGGGGTAAATTCACCCCTCCACTTT.

This clone was detected once. This chain joins TRBV5-4 and TRBJ1-2, with D possibly matching TRBD1 (6 bases). Germline values: CDR1 SGHNT, CDR2 YYREEE (reference sequence). V dropped 4 bases and J dropped 6 bases, with 19 bases sitting between them. The CDR3 is made up of 15 amino acids. Here the CDR3 reads CASSHQDRTLDGYTF. Here the CDR3 DNA reads TGTGCCAGCAGCCATCAGGACAGAACCCTAGATGGCTACACCTTC.

This chain joins TRBV7-3 and TRBJ2-3, with D perhaps matching TRBD1 (6 bases). The V and J ends lost 5 bases and 3 bases respectively, with 15 bases between them. The CDR3 is 15 residues long. The germline gives CDR1 SGHTA, CDR2 FQGTGA. The CDR3 region is CASSPTGFNTDTQYF. The CDR3 region has the DNA TGTGCCAGCAGCCCTACAGGGTTCAATACAGATACGCAGTATTTT. The full variable domain, completed using reference TRBV7-3 and TRBJ2-3, is GAGVSQTPSNKVTEKGKYVELRCDPISGHTALYWYRQSLGQGPEFLIYFQGTGAADDSGLPNDRFFAVRPEGSVSTLKIQRTERGDSAVYLCASSPTGFNTDTQYFGPGTRLTVL.

A single count supports this clone. The chain joins TRBV19 to TRBJ1-4; TRBD1 aligns across 10 bases. Germline assignment: CDR1 LNHDA and CDR2 SQIVND (reference sequence). The CDR3 has 15 residues. J lost 4 bases, V lost 3 bases, and 2 bases had no gene match. CDR3 region: CASSIGDRGNEKLFF. Written as DNA, the CDR3 is TGTGCCAGTAGTATTGGGGACAGGGGTAATGAAAAACTGTTTTTT.

The chain couples TRBV2 to TRBJ2-5; 9 nucleotides line up with TRBD2. CDR3 length equals 16 residues. Trimming cost V 4 bases and J 1 base; bases outside gene matches: 7. In germline, CDR1 is SNHLY, CDR2 FYNNEI. The CDR3 region is CASSVIAGEFQETQYF. CDR3 nucleotide sequence: TGTGCCAGCAGTGTGATAGCGGGGGAGTTCCAAGAGACCCAGTACTTC.

The J gene is TRBJ1-1, the V gene TRBV2, with D perhaps matching TRBD1 (5 bases). V was clipped by 8 bases and J by 10 bases, with 11 bases between them. CDR3 length: 10 amino acids. The germline V gene encodes CDR1 SNHLY and CDR2 FYNNEI. For the CDR3, the DNA is TGTGCCAGCTTGGGACTAAGAGCTTTCTTT. Protein product: CASLGLRAFF.

The rearrangement joins TRBV6-6 to TRBJ2-4; D remains ambiguous. Trimming took 4 bases from V and 5 from J, leaving 12 bases between them. CDR3 length equals 14 residues. Germline lookup yields CDR1 MNHNY and CDR2 SVGAGI (reference sequence). The DNA of the CDR3 is TGTGCCAGCAGTTCCCGCGCAAGTCAAAACATTCAGTACTTC. Translating gives CASSSRASQNIQYF.

The chain couples TRBV11-2 to TRBJ2-3; D unresolved. Trimming cost V 5 bases and J 0 bases, with 15 bases left between them. This CDR3 region has 16 residues. From germline, CDR1 is SGHAT and CDR2 FQNNGV. The CDR3 loop reads CASSAVPETSTDTQYF. The CDR3 DNA follows: TGTGCCAGCAGCGCGGTACCTGAGACTAGCACAGATACGCAGTATTTT.